The 15 T cell receptor beta chains listed next were all sequenced from one sample in a study of blood T cell repertoires in COVID-19. The table came from immunoSEQ multiplex PCR; TCRdb's copy has only in-frame clones and leaves some out. The sample holds 200,000 to 250,000 clones, 70% to 90% seen once. Material for sequencing was PBMCs or T cells enriched from blood (not recorded which). These receptors were taken from a woman aged 30 to 39 who had been exposed to COVID-19.

V usage is TRBV24-1 and J usage is TRBJ1-1, with D possibly TRBD1 on 6 matching bases. V gave up 8 bases and J gave up 6 bases, with 18 bases separating them. Germline V lookup: CDR1 KGHDR, CDR2 SFDVKD. The CDR3 runs 14 residues. The DNA for the CDR3 is TGTGCCACCAAGGGGGAAGGCCAGTCGGCTGAAGCTTTCTTT. The encoded protein is CATKGEGQSAEAFF.

The V gene is TRBV18, the J gene TRBJ2-1; 14 nucleotides match TRBD2. The CDR3 runs to 18 residues. Germline-derived CDR1 and CDR2 are KGHSH and LQKENI. V was clipped by 9 bases and J by 0 bases; unmatched bases: 10. CDR3 sequence (DNA): TGTGCCAGTCGCGGACTAGCGGGGGGCAAGACCTCCTACAATGAGCAGTTCTTC. Translated: CASRGLAGGKTSYNEQFF.

The V and J genes are TRBV2 and TRBJ2-3; D uncertain. With 6 bases removed from V and 4 bases from J, the gap between germline ends came to 14 bases. This CDR3 spans 14 amino acids. Germline loops: CDR1 SNHLY, CDR2 FYNNEI. CDR3 DNA sequence: TGTGCCAGCAGCCCCCTCGAACTCGCAGATACGCAGTATTTT. This encodes CASSPLELADTQYF.

The chain recombines TRBV5-1 with TRBJ2-5; TRBD2 agrees at 8 bases. This CDR3 region has 13 residues. Trimming took 6 bases from V and 5 from J; bases not matched to a gene: 6. Germline lookup yields CDR1 SGHRS and CDR2 YFSETQ. This CDR3 is CASTGGGQETQYF. In DNA form, the CDR3 reads TGCGCCAGCACCGGGGGGGGGCAGGAGACCCAGTACTTC.

The chain joins TRBV7-9 to TRBJ2-7; 9 nucleotides agree with TRBD1. The CDR3 totals 16 residues. Germline V gene sequence: CDR1 SEHNR, CDR2 FQNEAQ (reference sequence). V lost 2 bases and J lost 6; bases outside the gene matches: 11. This chain's CDR3 is CASSLSPGQGLFEQYF. For the CDR3, the DNA is TGTGCCAGCAGCTTATCCCCGGGACAGGGACTCTTCGAGCAGTACTTC.

There are a few counts of this clone. This CDR3 reads CASSHVGASYGYTF. The CDR3 bases are TGTGCCAGCAGCCACGTCGGTGCCTCGTATGGCTACACCTTC. The rearrangement links TRBV11-1 to TRBJ1-2, with D hard to call. Germline CDR1 is SGHAT and CDR2 is FQDESV (reference sequence). The CDR3 is 14 amino acids. The V end lost 5 bases, the J end lost 5 bases, and 15 bases lay between the germline ends.

V gene TRBV28 combines with J gene TRBJ1-1; D is unresolved. Germline CDR1 is MDHEN and CDR2 is SYDVKM. Trimming removed 6 bases from V and 5 bases from J, with 13 bases in between. The length of the CDR3 is 13 residues. CDR3 DNA sequence: TGTGCCAGCAGATCCGGTTCGCGAACTGAAGCTTTCTTT. Encoded protein: CASRSGSRTEAFF.

The chain links TRBV7-9 to TRBJ2-3; D is uncertain. V was trimmed by 5 bases and J by 10 bases, leaving 13 bases between them. In germline, CDR1 is SEHNR, CDR2 FQNEAQ (reference sequence). CDR3 size: 12 residues. The CDR3 bases are TGTGCCAGCAGCCAAACGACAAACCCGCAGTATTTT. This codes for CASSQTTNPQYF.

The chain carries TRBV19 and TRBJ1-5; 11 bases fit TRBD1. V was pared by 1 base and J by 2 bases, with 13 bases of the junction left unmatched. CDR1 and CDR2 from the germline V gene are LNHDA and SQIVND (reference sequence). The CDR3 runs to 20 residues. This CDR3 reads CASSIGAGQGVRRGNQPQHF. The CDR3 DNA sequence: TGTGCCAGTAGTATAGGCGCGGGACAGGGGGTCCGCCGGGGCAATCAGCCCCAGCATTTT.

The chain employs TRBV4-1 and TRBJ1-1; TRBD1 agrees at 9 bases. Trimming at V came to 0 bases and at J to 3 bases, leaving 11 bases not matched to a gene. This CDR3 region has 18 residues. Germline CDR1 and CDR2: MGHRA and YSYEKL. This CDR3 reads CASSQEDRGSLSDTEAFF. The CDR3 DNA is TGCGCCAGCAGCCAAGAGGACAGGGGTTCCCTTTCGGACACTGAAGCTTTCTTT.

In this sample, this clone turned up a few times. The rearrangement joins TRBV20-1 to TRBJ2-3, with 8 positions matching TRBD2. The CDR3 sequence is 11 residues long. Losses at the gene ends were 6 bases for V and 9 bases for J; bases not matched to a gene: 5. Germline CDR1 is DFQATT and CDR2 is SNEGSKA (reference sequence). This CDR3 reads CSAPRGDTQYF. DNA for the CDR3: TGCAGTGCCCCGCGGGGGGACACGCAGTATTTT.

This chain links TRBV11-2 with TRBJ2-2, with D perhaps matching TRBD1 (6 bases). V lost 3 bases, J lost 3 bases, and 20 bases lay in between. This CDR3 contains 18 residues. Germline CDR1 reads SGHAT; CDR2 reads FQNNGV. As DNA, the CDR3 is TGTGCCAGCAGCTTTCCCCGGGTAGGGGGTGGAGACACCGGGGAGCTGTTTTTT. The encoded protein is CASSFPRVGGGDTGELFF. Full variable domain (remainder filled in from reference TRBV11-2 and TRBJ2-2): EAGVAQSPRYKIIEKRQSVAFWCNPISGHATLYWYQQILGQGPKLLIQFQNNGVVDDSQLPKDRFSAERLKGVDSTLKIQPAKLEDSAVYLCASSFPRVGGGDTGELFFGEGSRLTVL.

This clone was detected a few times. The V and J genes are TRBV5-1 and TRBJ2-7, with 9 positions matching TRBD2. From germline, CDR1 is SGHRS and CDR2 YFSETQ. The V and J ends lost 1 base and 11 bases, in that order; junction bases with no gene match: 4. This CDR3 has 12 residues. DNA for the CDR3: TGCGCCAGCAGCTTGCAGACTAGCGGAAAGTACTTC. Its translation: CASSLQTSGKYF.

V is TRBV19 and J is TRBJ1-5; the D gene is possibly TRBD1 (5 bases). Trimming removed 4 bases at V and 0 bases at J, with 10 bases between. Germline assignment: CDR1 LNHDA and CDR2 SQIVND (reference sequence). This CDR3 contains 15 residues. The CDR3 sequence is CASSRQGSSNQPQHF. The CDR3 DNA follows: TGTGCCAGTAGTAGGCAGGGAAGTAGCAATCAGCCCCAGCATTTT.

V is TRBV5-1 and J is TRBJ1-1; 11 bases agree with TRBD1. CDR3 length: 17 residues. Germline V gene sequence: CDR1 SGHRS, CDR2 YFSETQ. After removal of 4 bases from V and 5 bases from J, the junction contained 13 bases not matched to a gene. The CDR3 here is CASSGGQGAHQGTEAFF. In DNA form, the CDR3 reads TGCGCCAGCAGCGGCGGACAGGGGGCGCATCAAGGAACTGAAGCTTTCTTT. The complete variable domain, with remaining parts taken from reference TRBV5-1 and TRBJ1-1, reads KAGVTQTPRYLIKTRGQQVTLSCSPISGHRSVSWYQQTPGQGLQFLFEYFSETQRNKGNFPGRFSGRQFSNSRSEMNVSTLELGDSALYLCASSGGQGAHQGTEAFFGQGTRLTVV.